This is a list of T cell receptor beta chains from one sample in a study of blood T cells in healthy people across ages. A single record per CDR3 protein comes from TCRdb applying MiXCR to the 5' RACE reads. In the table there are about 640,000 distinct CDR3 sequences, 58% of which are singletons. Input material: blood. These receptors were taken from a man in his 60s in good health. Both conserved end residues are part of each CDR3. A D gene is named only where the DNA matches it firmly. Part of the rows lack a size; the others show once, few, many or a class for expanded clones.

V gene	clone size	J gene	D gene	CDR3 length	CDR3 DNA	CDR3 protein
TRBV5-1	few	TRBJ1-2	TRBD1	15	TGCGCCAGCAGCCCGACAGGGTTAGCTAACTATGGCTACACCTTC	CASSPTGLANYGYTF
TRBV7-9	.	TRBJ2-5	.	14	TGTGCCAGCAGCTTTTTTACGGGGCAGGAGACCCAGTACTTC	CASSFFTGQETQYF
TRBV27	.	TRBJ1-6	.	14	TGTGCCAGCAGTTTAACCAGGGATAATTCACCCCTCCACTTT	CASSLTRDNSPLHF
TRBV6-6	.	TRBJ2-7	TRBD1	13	TGTGCCACCCGGACAGGGGGAGTCTACGAGCAGTACTTC	CATRTGGVYEQYF
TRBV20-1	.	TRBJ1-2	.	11	TGCAGTGCTCTCGGCAGCTATGGCTACACCTTC	CSALGSYGYTF
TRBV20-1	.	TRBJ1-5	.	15	TGCAGTGCTAGAGTGGGGGGAGGCAGCCACCAGCCCCAGCATTTT	CSARVGGGSHQPQHF
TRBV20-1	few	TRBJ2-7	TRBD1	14	TGCAGTGCTAGGGGGGACAGGGGCATCAATGAGCAGTACTTC	CSARGDRGINEQYF
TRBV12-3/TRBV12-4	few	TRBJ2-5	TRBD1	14	TGTGCCAGCAGGTGGACAGGGGGCGGCGAGACCCAGTACTTC	CASRWTGGGETQYF
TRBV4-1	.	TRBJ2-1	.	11	TGCGCCAGCAGCCAAGTCAGTGAGCAGTTCTTC	CASSQVSEQFF
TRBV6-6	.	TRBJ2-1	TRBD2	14	TGTGCCAGCTTAGCGGGGGGACAGTACAATGAGCAGTTCTTC	CASLAGGQYNEQFF
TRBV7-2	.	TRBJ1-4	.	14	TGTGCCAGCAGCTTAGGCCGAAGAAATGAAAAACTGTTTTTT	CASSLGRRNEKLFF
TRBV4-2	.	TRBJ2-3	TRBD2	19	TGTGCCAGCAGCCCCCAGCCTAGCGGGGGGGCCCCTAGCACAGATACGCAGTATTTT	CASSPQPSGGAPSTDTQYF
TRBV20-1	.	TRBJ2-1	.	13	TGCAGTCCCGGTCCCAGGGGAAAAGAGACCCAGTTCTTC	CSPGPRGKETQFF
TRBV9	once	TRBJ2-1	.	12	TGTGCCAGCAGCGTACGTTCCAATGCGCAGTTCTTC	CASSVRSNAQFF
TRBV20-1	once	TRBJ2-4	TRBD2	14	TGCAGTGCTACGACCGGGACTAGCGGGAAGAAGCAGTACTTC	CSATTGTSGKKQYF
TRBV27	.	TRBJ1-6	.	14	TGTGCCAGCAGTAAGCAGGGGAGCGGCTCACCCCTCCACTTT	CASSKQGSGSPLHF
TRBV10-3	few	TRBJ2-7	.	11	TGTGCCATCAGTGATGGTTACGAGCAGTACTTC	CAISDGYEQYF
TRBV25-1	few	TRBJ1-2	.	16	TGTGCCAGCAGTGAAGGAGGGGCTAAGGGACCTTATGGCTACACCTTC	CASSEGGAKGPYGYTF
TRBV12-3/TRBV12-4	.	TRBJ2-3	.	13	TGTGCCAGCCTTAGCGGTTTCACAGATACGCAGTATTTT	CASLSGFTDTQYF
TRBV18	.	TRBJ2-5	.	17	TGTGCCAGCTCCCTGGCCCCGCCAGGTTGGGGGAACAATGAGCAGTACTTC	CASSLAPPGWGNNEQYF
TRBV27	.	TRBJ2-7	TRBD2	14	TGTGCCAGCAGTTTTGCTAGCGGGGGGTACGAGCAGTACTTC	CASSFASGGYEQYF
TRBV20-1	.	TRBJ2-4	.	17	TGCAGTGCTAGAGAAAACGCAGGCACAGGAGGGGTAAACATTCAGTACTTC	CSARENAGTGGVNIQYF
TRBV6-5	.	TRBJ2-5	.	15	TGTGCCAGCAGTTACCGATATTTAGGGCAAGAGACCCAGTACTTC	CASSYRYLGQETQYF
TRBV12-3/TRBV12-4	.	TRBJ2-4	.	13	TGTGCCAGCAGTTTACCTCCCGGAAACATTCAGTACTTC	CASSLPPGNIQYF
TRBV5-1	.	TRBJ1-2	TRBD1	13	TGCGCCAGCAGCATGACAGGGGGCGCAGGCTACACCTTC	CASSMTGGAGYTF
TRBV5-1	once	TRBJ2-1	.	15	TGCGCCAGCGGCCCGACGGGGGCCCCTTCGAATGAGCAGTTCTTC	CASGPTGAPSNEQFF
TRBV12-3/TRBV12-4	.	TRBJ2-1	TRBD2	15	TGTGCCAGCAACACCGGGACTAGCGTTGTCCATGAGCAGTTCTTC	CASNTGTSVVHEQFF
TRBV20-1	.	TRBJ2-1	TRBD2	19	TGCAGTGCTAGTCTGGGTGCGGCGGGGGGCTTCCTCTCCTACAATGAGCAGTTCTTC	CSASLGAAGGFLSYNEQFF
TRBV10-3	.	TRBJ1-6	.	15	TGTGCCATCAGTGGGCCGGGGGCCGATAATTCACCCCTCCACTTT	CAISGPGADNSPLHF
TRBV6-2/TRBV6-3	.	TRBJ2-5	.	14	TGTCCCAGCAGGAGAGTGTTGTACCAAGAGACCCAGTACTTC	CPSRRVLYQETQYF
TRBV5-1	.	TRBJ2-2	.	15	TGCGCCAGCAGCTTGGACGGGGACCTCACCGGGGAGCTGTTTTTT	CASSLDGDLTGELFF
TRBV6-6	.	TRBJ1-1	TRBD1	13	TGTGCCAGCAGAGGACAGGGTAAGGCTGAAGCTTTCTTT	CASRGQGKAEAFF
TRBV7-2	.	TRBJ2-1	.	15	TGTGCCAGCAGCACTAGGGCGGGGAGATACAATGAGCAGTTCTTC	CASSTRAGRYNEQFF
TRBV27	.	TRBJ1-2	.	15	TGTGCCAGCAGTCCACGCGCCGGGATTTACTATGGCTACACCTTC	CASSPRAGIYYGYTF
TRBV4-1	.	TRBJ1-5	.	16	TGCGCCAGCAGCCAAGATGTAGAATATAGCAATCAGCCCCAGCATTTT	CASSQDVEYSNQPQHF
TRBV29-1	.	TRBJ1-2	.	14	TGCAGCGCCCTGCCGGGCGGGGCAGGAAATGGCTACACCTTC	CSALPGGAGNGYTF
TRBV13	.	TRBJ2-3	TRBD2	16	TGTGCCAGCAGCTCCCTGGCGGGGGGCGGTACAGATACGCAGTATTTT	CASSSLAGGGTDTQYF
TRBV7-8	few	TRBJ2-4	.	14	TGTGCCAGCAGCTTAAGGACAGGGAGGGACATTCAGTACTTC	CASSLRTGRDIQYF
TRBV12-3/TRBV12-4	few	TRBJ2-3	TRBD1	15	TGTGCCAGCAGTTCCCGGACAGGGGGCACAGATACGCAGTATTTT	CASSSRTGGTDTQYF
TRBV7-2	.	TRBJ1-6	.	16	TGTGCCAGCAGCCGACAGACAGGCGTGGCTGATTCACCCCTCCACTTT	CASSRQTGVADSPLHF
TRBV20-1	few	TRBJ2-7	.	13	TGCAGTGCTAGAGAACCGAACTCCTACGAGCAGTACTTC	CSAREPNSYEQYF